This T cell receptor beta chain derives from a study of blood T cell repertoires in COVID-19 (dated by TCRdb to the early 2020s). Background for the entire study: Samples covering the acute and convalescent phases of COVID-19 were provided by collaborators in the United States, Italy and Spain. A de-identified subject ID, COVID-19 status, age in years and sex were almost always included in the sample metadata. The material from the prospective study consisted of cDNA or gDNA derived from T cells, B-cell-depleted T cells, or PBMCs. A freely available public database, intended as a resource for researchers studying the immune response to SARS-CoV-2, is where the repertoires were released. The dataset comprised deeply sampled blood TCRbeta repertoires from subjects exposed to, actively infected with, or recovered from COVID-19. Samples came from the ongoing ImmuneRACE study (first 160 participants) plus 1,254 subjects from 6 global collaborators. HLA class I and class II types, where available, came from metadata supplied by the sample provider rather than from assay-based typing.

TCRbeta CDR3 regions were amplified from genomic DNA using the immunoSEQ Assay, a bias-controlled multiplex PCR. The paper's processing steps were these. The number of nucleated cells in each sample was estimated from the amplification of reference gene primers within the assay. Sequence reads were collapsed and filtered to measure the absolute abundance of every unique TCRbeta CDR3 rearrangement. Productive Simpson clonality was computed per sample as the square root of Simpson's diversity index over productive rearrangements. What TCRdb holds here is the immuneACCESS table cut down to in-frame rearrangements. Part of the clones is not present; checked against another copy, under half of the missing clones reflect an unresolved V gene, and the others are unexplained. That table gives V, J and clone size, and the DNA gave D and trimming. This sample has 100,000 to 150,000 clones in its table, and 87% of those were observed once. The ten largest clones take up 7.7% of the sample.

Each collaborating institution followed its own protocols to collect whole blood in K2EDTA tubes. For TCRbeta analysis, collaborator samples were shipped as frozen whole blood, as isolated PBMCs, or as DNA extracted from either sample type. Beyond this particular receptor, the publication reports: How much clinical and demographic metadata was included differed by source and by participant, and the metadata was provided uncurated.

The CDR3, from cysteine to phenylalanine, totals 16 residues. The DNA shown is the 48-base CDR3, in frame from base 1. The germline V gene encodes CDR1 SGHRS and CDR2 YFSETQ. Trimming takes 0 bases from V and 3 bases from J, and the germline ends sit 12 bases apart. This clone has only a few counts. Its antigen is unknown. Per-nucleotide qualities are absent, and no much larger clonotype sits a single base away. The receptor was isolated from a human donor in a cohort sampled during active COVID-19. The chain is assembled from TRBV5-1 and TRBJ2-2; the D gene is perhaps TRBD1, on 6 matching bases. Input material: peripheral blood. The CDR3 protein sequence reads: CASSLGGGMDTGELFF. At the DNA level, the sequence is TGCGCCAGCAGCTTGGGAGGGGGTATGGACACCGGGGAGCTGTTTTTT.